The rows below give T cell receptor beta chains drawn from one sample of a study of cytomegalovirus exposure and HLA in healthy donors. TCRdb's copy holds only in-frame clones and misses some; the assay was immunoSEQ multiplex PCR. The data hold 150,000 to 200,000 clones, with 79% observed a single time. The source material was PBMCs. The receptors derive from a woman aged 45-59 years in good health and CMV-seronegative. CDR3s include the opening cysteine and the closing phenylalanine or tryptophan. The D gene is left open where the match is weak. The size of a clone is reported for some rows only, either as once, few or many, or as a class for expanded clones.

size,J,V,D,DNA,CDR3
.,TRBJ2-7,TRBV18,TRBD2,TGTGCCAGCTCACCACCGCTAGCGGGGAACTACGAGCAGTACTTC,CASSPPLAGNYEQYF
.,TRBJ2-3,TRBV6-6,TRBD2,TGTGCCAGCAGTTACGGAAAGCGGGGGGGGGCAGATACGCAGTATTTT,CASSYGKRGGADTQYF
once,TRBJ1-5,TRBV18,TRBD1,TGTGCCAGCTCACAACAGGGGACCAGCAATCAGCCCCAGCATTTT,CASSQQGTSNQPQHF
.,TRBJ1-3,TRBV7-2,.,TGTGCCAGCAGCTTAGATTCCCGGGGGGCGGACACCATATATTTT,CASSLDSRGADTIYF
.,TRBJ2-7,TRBV11-2,TRBD2,TGTGCCAGCAGGGCCGGGGGGAGGGTTGACAGTTTATACGAGCAGTACTTC,CASRAGGRVDSLYEQYF
.,TRBJ1-6,TRBV4-1,.,TGCGCCAGCAGCCATGATAAGGCAGCGAATAATTCACCCCTCCACTTT,CASSHDKAANNSPLHF
few,TRBJ1-6,TRBV28,.,TGTGCCAGCAGTTCAGGCAGGAATTCACCCCTCCACTTT,CASSSGRNSPLHF
.,TRBJ1-4,TRBV7-9,TRBD1,TGTGCCAGCAGCTTTTATCAAGGGGGCGACTCTGGTGAAAAACTGTTTTTT,CASSFYQGGDSGEKLFF
.,TRBJ2-5,TRBV5-1,.,TGCGCCAGCGGAGAAGAGACCCAGTACTTC,CASGEETQYF
.,TRBJ2-3,TRBV11-3,.,TGTGCCAGCAGCGGAGAGGGAGATACGCAGTATTTT,CASSGEGDTQYF
.,TRBJ2-2,TRBV11-3,TRBD2,TGTGCCAGCAGCCCACCTGGCGGGGGGGCAGGAAGCGGGGAGCTGTTTTTT,CASSPPGGGAGSGELFF
.,TRBJ2-2,TRBV7-6,.,TGTGCCAGCAGCTTAGGAGTAGCGGAACCCCGGTACACCGGGGAGCTGTTTTTT,CASSLGVAEPRYTGELFF
.,TRBJ2-7,TRBV27,.,TGTGCCAGCAGTGGTGGGCCCTACGAGCAGTACTTC,CASSGGPYEQYF
.,TRBJ1-1,TRBV19,TRBD1,TGTGCCAGTGGGGACAGGGAAGGCACTGAAGCTTTCTTT,CASGDREGTEAFF
once,TRBJ2-7,TRBV18,TRBD1,TGTGCCAGCTCACCACAGGGGGCGTTCTACGAGCAGTACTTC,CASSPQGAFYEQYF
.,TRBJ1-2,TRBV28,TRBD1,TGTGCCAGCAGTATTACCGGGACAGGATCTAACTATGGCTACACCTTC,CASSITGTGSNYGYTF
.,TRBJ1-3,TRBV15,TRBD1,TGTGCCACCAGCAGACCGCGGAGGGACAGGACCGCTGGAAACACCATATATTTT,CATSRPRRDRTAGNTIYF
.,TRBJ2-7,TRBV6-1,.,TGTGCCAGCAGTACAGGGACCTTCTACGAGCAGTACTTC,CASSTGTFYEQYF
.,TRBJ1-5,TRBV19,TRBD1,TGTGCCAGTAGTATTAGGGCAGGACAGGGTAATAATCAGCCCCAGCATTTT,CASSIRAGQGNNQPQHF
.,TRBJ2-2,TRBV5-6,TRBD1,TGTGCCAGCAGCTTGGCCACAGGGGTTCCCGGGGAGCTATTTTTT,CASSLATGVPGELFF
.,TRBJ2-3,TRBV30,TRBD2,TGTGCCTGGAGTCCAAGCGGGGGGCTCAAGGGCACAGATACGCAGTATTTT,CAWSPSGGLKGTDTQYF
.,TRBJ1-2,TRBV28,TRBD1,TGTGCCAGCAGTTTAAGACAGGGGGCCGGCTATGGCTACACCTTC,CASSLRQGAGYGYTF
.,TRBJ2-7,TRBV19,TRBD1,TGTGCCAGTAGGCCCGGGACAGGGTCGTACGAGCAGTACTTC,CASRPGTGSYEQYF
.,TRBJ2-1,TRBV6-4,.,TGTGCCAGCAGCGCCGCGGGAAGCGGACCAGGGTTGGATGAGCAGTTCTTC,CASSAAGSGPGLDEQFF
.,TRBJ2-6,TRBV7-9,TRBD1,TGTGCCAGCAGCTACCAGGGACAGGTGAAAGGGAACAACGTCCTGACTTTC,CASSYQGQVKGNNVLTF
once,TRBJ2-4,TRBV5-6,TRBD1,TGTGCCAGCAGCTTGGGCGACAGGGGACGTCTAGCCAAAAACATTCAGTACTTC,CASSLGDRGRLAKNIQYF
.,TRBJ1-2,TRBV28,.,TGTGCCAGCAGTTTTGCGGGGTACGGCTATGGCTACACCTTC,CASSFAGYGYGYTF
.,TRBJ2-2,TRBV4-1,.,TGCGCCAGCAGCCAAGATAGAGCAGACACGGAGCTGTTTTTT,CASSQDRADTELFF
few,TRBJ2-3,TRBV7-9,TRBD1,TGTGCCAGCAGCTTACAGGGGGTGGGTACAGATACGCAGTATTTT,CASSLQGVGTDTQYF
.,TRBJ2-1,TRBV7-9,TRBD2,TGTTCCAGCAGCGAGGCCGATAGCGGGGGCTCCTACAATGAGCAGTTCTTC,CSSSEADSGGSYNEQFF
.,TRBJ2-3,TRBV5-6,.,TGTGCCAGCAGCTTGGAGACAGCTAGCACAGATACGCAGTATTTT,CASSLETASTDTQYF
.,TRBJ1-5,TRBV7-9,.,TGTGCCAGCAGTACCGCTGGCTCGCGGGGCAATCAGCCCCAGCATTTT,CASSTAGSRGNQPQHF
.,TRBJ2-2,TRBV4-1,TRBD1,TGCGCCAGCAGCCAAGGGGGGACAGGGAACACCGGGGAGCTGTTTTTT,CASSQGGTGNTGELFF
.,TRBJ1-4,TRBV7-2,TRBD1,TGTGCCAGCAGCCAGGGGGGAAGAGGTGAAAAACTGTTTTTT,CASSQGGRGEKLFF
.,TRBJ2-1,TRBV21-1,.,TGTGCCAGCAGCAAAGGCGGGGGGCCGAGCTCCTACAATGAGCAGTTCTTC,CASSKGGGPSSYNEQFF
.,TRBJ2-1,TRBV11-2,.,TGTGCCAGCAGCTTTAGCTCCTACAATGAGCAGTTCTTC,CASSFSSYNEQFF
.,TRBJ1-2,TRBV30,.,TGTGCCCGCTCAATCGCCGAGAACTATGGCTACACCTTC,CARSIAENYGYTF
.,TRBJ2-1,TRBV2,TRBD2,TGTGCCAGCCGCCAAATTAGCGGGGGGGTTCTCCCTAACAATGAGCAGTTCTTC,CASRQISGGVLPNNEQFF
.,TRBJ1-1,TRBV11-2,TRBD1,TGTGCCAGCAGCTCCCTGGACAGGGGGACGAACACTGAAGCTTTCTTT,CASSSLDRGTNTEAFF
.,TRBJ1-4,TRBV6-5,.,TGTGCCAGCAGTTGGTCCAGGGGTAATGAAAAACTGTTTTTT,CASSWSRGNEKLFF
.,TRBJ1-5,TRBV28,TRBD1,TGTGCCAGCAGGAAAACAGGGGGCGGCAATCAGCCCCAGCATTTT,CASRKTGGGNQPQHF
few,TRBJ2-3,TRBV27,.,TGTGCCAGCAGTTACTATAGCGGAGACACAGATACGCAGTATTTT,CASSYYSGDTDTQYF
.,TRBJ1-2,TRBV19,.,TGTGCCAGTACCGGCAGGGGCTTGTATGGCTACACCTTC,CASTGRGLYGYTF